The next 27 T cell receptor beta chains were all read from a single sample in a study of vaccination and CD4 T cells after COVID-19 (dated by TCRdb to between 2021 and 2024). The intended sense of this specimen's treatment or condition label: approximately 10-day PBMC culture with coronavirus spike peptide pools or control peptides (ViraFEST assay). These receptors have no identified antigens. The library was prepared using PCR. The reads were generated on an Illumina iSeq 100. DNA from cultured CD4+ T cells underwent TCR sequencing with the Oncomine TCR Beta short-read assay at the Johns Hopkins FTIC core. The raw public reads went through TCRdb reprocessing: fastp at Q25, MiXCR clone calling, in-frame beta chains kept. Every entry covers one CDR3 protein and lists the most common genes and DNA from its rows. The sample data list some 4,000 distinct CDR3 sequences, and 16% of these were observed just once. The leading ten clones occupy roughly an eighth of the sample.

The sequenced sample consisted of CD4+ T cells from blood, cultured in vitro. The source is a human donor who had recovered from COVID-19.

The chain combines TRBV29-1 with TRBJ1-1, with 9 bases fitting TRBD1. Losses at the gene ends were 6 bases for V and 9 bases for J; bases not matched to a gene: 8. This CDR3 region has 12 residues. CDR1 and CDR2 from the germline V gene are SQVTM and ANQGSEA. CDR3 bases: TGCAGCGTGAAACTAGGGACAGGGAAAGCTTTCTTT. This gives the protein CSVKLGTGKAFF.

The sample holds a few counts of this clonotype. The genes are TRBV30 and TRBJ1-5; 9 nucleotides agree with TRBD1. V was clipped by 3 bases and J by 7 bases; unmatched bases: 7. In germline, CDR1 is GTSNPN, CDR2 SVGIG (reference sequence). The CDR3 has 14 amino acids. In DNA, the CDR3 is TGTGCCTGGAGCGATACAGGGGGCTCACAGCCCCAGCATTTT. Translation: CAWSDTGGSQPQHF.

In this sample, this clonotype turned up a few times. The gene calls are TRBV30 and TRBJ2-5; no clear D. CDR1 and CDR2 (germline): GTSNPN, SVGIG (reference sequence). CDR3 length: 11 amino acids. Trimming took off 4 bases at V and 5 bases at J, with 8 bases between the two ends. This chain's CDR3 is CAWTSRETQYF. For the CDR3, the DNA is TGTGCCTGGACTAGTCGGGAGACCCAGTACTTC.

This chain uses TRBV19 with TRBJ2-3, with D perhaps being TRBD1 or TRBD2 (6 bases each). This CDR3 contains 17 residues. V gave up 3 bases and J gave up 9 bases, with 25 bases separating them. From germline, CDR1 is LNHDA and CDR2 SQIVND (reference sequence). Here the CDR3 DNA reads TGTGCCAGTAGTATGGACAAGGGGGGTCTCTCGTTCGCGACGCAGTATTTT. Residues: CASSMDKGGLSFATQYF.

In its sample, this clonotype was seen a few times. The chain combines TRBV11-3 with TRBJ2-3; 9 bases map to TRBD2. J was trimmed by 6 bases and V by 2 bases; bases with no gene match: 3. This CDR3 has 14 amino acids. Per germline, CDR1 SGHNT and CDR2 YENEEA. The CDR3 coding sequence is TGTGCCAGCAGCTTAAATAGCGGGGGCGATACGCAGTATTTT. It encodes CASSLNSGGDTQYF.

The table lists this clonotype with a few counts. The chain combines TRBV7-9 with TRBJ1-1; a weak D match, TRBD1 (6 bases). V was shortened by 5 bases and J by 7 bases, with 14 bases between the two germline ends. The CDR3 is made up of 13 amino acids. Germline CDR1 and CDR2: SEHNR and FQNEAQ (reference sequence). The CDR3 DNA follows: TGTGCCAGCAGCGTAGACGGGGGCCTTGAAGCTTTCTTT. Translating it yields CASSVDGGLEAFF. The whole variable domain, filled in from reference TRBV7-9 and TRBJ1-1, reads DTGVSQNPRHKITKRGQNVTFRCDPISEHNRLYWYRQTLGQGPEFLTYFQNEAQLEKSRLLSDRFSAERPKGSFSTLEIQRTEQGDSAMYLCASSVDGGLEAFFGQGTRLTVV.

CDR3 region: CASRPDRPPGGEQYF. The CDR3 DNA is TGTGCCAGCAGACCGGACAGGCCCCCCGGGGGGGAGCAGTACTTC. V and J are TRBV7-9 and TRBJ2-7; TRBD1 or TRBD2 may be the D gene (7 bases each). V was shortened by 6 bases and J by 7 bases, with 22 bases between the two germline ends. The CDR3 totals 15 residues. Germline assignment: CDR1 SEHNR and CDR2 FQNEAQ (reference sequence).

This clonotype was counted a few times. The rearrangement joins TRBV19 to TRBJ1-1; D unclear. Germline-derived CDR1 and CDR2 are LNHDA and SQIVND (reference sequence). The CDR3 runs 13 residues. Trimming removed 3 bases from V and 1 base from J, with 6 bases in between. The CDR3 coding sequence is TGTGCCAGTAGTATTGGATGGAACACTGAAGCTTTCTTT. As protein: CASSIGWNTEAFF.

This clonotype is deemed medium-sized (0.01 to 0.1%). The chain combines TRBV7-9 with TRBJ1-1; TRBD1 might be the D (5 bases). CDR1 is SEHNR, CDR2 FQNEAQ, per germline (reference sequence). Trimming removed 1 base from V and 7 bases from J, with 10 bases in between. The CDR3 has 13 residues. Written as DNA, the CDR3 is TGTGCCAGCAGCTTAGATGGGGGTCTTGAAGCTTTCTTT. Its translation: CASSLDGGLEAFF.

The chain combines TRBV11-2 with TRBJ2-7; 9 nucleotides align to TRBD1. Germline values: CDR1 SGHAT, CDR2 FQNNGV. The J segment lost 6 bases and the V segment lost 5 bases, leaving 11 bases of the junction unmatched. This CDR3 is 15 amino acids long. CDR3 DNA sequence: TGTGCCAGCAGCACAGGACAGGGGCCCTCTTCCGAGCAGTACTTC. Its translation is CASSTGQGPSSEQYF.

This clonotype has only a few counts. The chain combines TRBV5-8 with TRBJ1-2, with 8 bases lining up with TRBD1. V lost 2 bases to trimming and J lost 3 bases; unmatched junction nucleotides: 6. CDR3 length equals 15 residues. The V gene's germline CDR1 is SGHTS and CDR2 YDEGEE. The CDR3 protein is CASSLQTGAYYGYTF. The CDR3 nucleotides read TGTGCCAGCAGCTTACAGACAGGGGCGTACTATGGCTACACCTTC.

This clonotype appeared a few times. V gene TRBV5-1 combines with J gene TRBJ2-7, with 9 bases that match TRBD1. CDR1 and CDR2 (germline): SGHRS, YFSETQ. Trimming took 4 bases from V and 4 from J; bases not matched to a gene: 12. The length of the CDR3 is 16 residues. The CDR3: CASSTGWGTGTYEQYF. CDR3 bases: TGCGCCAGCAGCACCGGATGGGGGACAGGGACTTACGAGCAGTACTTC. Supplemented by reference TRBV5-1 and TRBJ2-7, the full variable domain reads KAGVTQTPRYLIKTRGQQVTLSCSPISGHRSVSWYQQTPGQGLQFLFEYFSETQRNKGNFPGRFSGRQFSNSRSEMNVSTLELGDSALYLCASSTGWGTGTYEQYFGPGTRLTVT.

For the CDR3, the DNA is TGTGCCAGCAGCGTCACTAGCGGGGGGGCATCTTCGGATACGCAGTATTTT. It is translated as CASSVTSGGASSDTQYF. The rearrangement joins TRBV9 to TRBJ2-3; 13 nucleotides align to TRBD2. The V segment lost 2 bases and the J segment 6 bases; nucleotides outside the gene matches: 9. The CDR3 is 17 amino acids. Germline CDR1 reads SGDLS; CDR2 reads YYNGEE.

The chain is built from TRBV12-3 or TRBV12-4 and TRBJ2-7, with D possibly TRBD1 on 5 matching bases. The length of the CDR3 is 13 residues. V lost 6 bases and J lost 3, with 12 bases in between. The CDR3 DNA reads TGTGCCAGCAGCCCAGGGAAGAGCTACGAGCAGTACTTC. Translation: CASSPGKSYEQYF.

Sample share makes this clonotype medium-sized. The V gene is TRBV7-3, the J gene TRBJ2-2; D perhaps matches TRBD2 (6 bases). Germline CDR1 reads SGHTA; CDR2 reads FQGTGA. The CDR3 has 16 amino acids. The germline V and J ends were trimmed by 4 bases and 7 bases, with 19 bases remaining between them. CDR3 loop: CASSSFPGARHGELFF. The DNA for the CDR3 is TGTGCCAGCAGCTCATTCCCGGGAGCAAGGCACGGGGAGCTGTTTTTT. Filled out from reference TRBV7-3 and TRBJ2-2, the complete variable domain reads GAGVSQTPSNKVTEKGKYVELRCDPISGHTALYWYRQSLGQGPEFLIYFQGTGAADDSGLPNDRFFAVRPEGSVSTLKIQRTERGDSAVYLCASSSFPGARHGELFFGEGSRLTVL.

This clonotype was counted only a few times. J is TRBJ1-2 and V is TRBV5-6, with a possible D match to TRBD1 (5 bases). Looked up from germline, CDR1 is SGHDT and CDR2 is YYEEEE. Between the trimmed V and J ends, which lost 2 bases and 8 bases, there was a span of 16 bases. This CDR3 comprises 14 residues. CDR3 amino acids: CASSFYAQGKGYTF. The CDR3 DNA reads TGTGCCAGCAGCTTCTATGCCCAGGGAAAGGGCTACACCTTC.

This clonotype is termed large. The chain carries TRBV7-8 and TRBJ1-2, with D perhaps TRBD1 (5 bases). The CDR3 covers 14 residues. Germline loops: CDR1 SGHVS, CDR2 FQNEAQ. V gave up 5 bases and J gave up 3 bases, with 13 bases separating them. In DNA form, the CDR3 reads TGTGCCAGCAGCCCCGCAGGGCCCGACTATGGCTACACCTTC. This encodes CASSPAGPDYGYTF.

CDR3 region: CASSLETGGGNQPQHF. The DNA for the CDR3 is TGTGCCAGCAGTTTAGAGACAGGGGGTGGCAATCAGCCCCAGCATTTT. V gene TRBV12-3 or TRBV12-4 combines with J gene TRBJ1-5; 9 bases are a match to TRBD1. J was trimmed by 2 bases and V by 1 base; bases with no gene match: 3. This CDR3 contains 16 residues.

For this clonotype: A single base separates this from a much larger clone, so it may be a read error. The CDR3 loop is CAISPGLQETQYF. CDR3 nucleotides: TGTGCCATCTCACCCGGGCTCCAAGAGACCCAGTACTTC. The genes are TRBV18 and TRBJ2-5; D gene unclear. The CDR3 runs to 13 residues. Looked up from germline, CDR1 is KGHSH and CDR2 is LQKENI.

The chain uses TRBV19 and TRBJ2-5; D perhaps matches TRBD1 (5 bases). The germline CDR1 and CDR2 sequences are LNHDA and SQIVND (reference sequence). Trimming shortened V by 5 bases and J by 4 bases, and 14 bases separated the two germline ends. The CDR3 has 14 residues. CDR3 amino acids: CASSERQGSETQYF. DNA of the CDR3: TGTGCCAGTAGTGAGAGGCAGGGTTCAGAGACCCAGTACTTC.

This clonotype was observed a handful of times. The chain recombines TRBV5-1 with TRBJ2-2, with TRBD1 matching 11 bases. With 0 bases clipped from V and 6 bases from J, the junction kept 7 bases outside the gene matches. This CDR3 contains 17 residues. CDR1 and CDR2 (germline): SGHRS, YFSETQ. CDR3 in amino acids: CASSLDPPGQGAGELFF. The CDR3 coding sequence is TGCGCCAGCAGCTTGGACCCCCCGGGACAGGGGGCCGGGGAGCTGTTTTTT.

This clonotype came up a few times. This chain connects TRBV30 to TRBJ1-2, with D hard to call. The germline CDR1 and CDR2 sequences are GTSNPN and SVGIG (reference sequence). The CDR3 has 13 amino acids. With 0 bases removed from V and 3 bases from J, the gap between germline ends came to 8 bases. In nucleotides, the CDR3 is TGTGCCTGGAGTGTACGCTGGCACTATGGCTACACCTTC. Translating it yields CAWSVRWHYGYTF.

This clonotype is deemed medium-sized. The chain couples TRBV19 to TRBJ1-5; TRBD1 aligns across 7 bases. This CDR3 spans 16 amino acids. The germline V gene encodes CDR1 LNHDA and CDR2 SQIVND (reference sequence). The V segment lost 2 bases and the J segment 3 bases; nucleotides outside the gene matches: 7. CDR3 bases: TGTGCCAGTAGTATAAGGGCCAGGGGGGCCAATCAGCCCCAGCATTTT. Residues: CASSIRARGANQPQHF.

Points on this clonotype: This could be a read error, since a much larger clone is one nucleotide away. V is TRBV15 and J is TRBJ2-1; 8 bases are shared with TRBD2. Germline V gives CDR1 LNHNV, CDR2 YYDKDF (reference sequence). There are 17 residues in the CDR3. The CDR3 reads CATSRDRSGVGDNEQLF. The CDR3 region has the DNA TGTGCCACCAGCAGAGATCGTAGCGGGGTCGGTGACAATGAGCAGCTCTTC.

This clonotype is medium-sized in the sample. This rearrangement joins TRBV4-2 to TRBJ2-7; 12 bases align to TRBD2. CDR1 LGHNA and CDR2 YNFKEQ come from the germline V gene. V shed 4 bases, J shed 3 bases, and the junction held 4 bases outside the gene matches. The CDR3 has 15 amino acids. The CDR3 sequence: CASSRSSGGDYEQYF. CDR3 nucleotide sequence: TGTGCCAGCAGCCGGTCTAGCGGGGGGGACTACGAGCAGTACTTC.

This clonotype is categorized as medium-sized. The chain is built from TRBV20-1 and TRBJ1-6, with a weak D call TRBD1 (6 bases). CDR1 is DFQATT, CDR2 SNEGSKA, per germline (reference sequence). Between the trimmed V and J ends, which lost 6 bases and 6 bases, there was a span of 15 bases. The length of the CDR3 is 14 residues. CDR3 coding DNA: TGCAGTGCACTCAGGACAGCTTCTAATTCACCCCTCCACTTT. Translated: CSALRTASNSPLHF.

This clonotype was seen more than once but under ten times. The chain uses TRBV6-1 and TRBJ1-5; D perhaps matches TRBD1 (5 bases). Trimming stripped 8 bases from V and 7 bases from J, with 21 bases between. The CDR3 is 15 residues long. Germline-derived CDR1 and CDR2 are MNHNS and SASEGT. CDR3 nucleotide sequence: TGTGCCAGCCTCGAAAGGCGGAGCCCAGGGCAGCCCCAGCATTTT. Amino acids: CASLERRSPGQPQHF.